This T cell receptor beta chain was recovered during a study of blood T cell repertoires in COVID-19. Study-level background: In each case, the material was cDNA or gDNA derived from T cells, B-cell-depleted T cells, or PBMCs.

The CDR3 covers 16 residues. CDR1 MGHRA and CDR2 YSYEKL come from the germline V gene. The ends lost 4 bases at V and 6 bases at J; junction bases unmatched: 10. The authors' processing: It was from reference gene primer amplification that nucleated cell counts were estimated. Data came from immunoSEQ multiplex PCR; TCRdb stores just in-frame clones and leaves some out. V and J calls plus clone size are reproduced from that table; the DNA served to infer D and trimming. Found here are some 300,000 clones, roughly 91% of them singletons; the top ten hold roughly 2.9%. The V and J genes are TRBV4-1 and TRBJ1-4, with TRBD1 matching over 8 bases. Sequenced: PBMCs or T cells enriched from blood (not recorded which). The receptor was derived from a woman aged 45-60 years who had been exposed to COVID-19. This chain's CDR3 is CASSPLLTGEYEKLFF. The CDR3 region has the DNA TGCGCCAGCAGCCCCCTCTTGACAGGGGAATATGAAAAACTGTTTTTT.